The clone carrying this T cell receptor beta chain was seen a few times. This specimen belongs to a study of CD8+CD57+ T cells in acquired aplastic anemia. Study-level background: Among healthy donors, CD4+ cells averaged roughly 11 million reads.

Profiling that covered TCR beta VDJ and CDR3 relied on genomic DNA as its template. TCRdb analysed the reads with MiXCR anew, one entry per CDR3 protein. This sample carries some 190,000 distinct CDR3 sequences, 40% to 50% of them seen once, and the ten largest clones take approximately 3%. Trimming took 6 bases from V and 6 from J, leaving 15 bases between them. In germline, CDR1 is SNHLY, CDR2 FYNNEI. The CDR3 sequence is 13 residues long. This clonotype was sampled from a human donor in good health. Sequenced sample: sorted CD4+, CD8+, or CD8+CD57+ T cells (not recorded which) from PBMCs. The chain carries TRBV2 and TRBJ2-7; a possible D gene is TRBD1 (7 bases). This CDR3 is CASSLGGGGEQYF. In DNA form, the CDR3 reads TGTGCCAGCAGCTTAGGAGGGGGCGGCGAGCAGTACTTC.